This entry features one T cell receptor (beta chain) sequence. Its antigen is not identified. The data derive from a study of T cell repertoires in ileal Crohn's disease. V dropped 3 bases and J dropped 3 bases, with 9 bases sitting between them. Germline V CDR1 and CDR2: WNHNN, SYGVQD (reference sequence). This CDR3 has 14 amino acids. Study results and limitations: Clonal expansions were more frequent in active smokers than non-smokers at surgery. All patients with clonality above 26.8% had endoscopic recurrence. Sorted CD8 T cells held more high-frequency clones than CD4.

Each sample's TCRB immunosequencing used around 500 nanograms of biopsy DNA. Generated by immunoSEQ multiplex PCR, the TCRdb table keeps only in-frame clones and is missing some. The table shows approximately 30,000 clones, with about four fifths occurring only once. The sample taken for sequencing was ileal tissue. This sequence was found in an adult with Crohn's disease. This chain uses TRBV10-1 with TRBJ2-1; D may be TRBD1 (6 bases). The CDR3 sequence: CASSDRGGYNEQFF. The CDR3 DNA reads TGCGCCAGCAGTGACAGGGGCGGCTACAATGAGCAGTTCTTC.